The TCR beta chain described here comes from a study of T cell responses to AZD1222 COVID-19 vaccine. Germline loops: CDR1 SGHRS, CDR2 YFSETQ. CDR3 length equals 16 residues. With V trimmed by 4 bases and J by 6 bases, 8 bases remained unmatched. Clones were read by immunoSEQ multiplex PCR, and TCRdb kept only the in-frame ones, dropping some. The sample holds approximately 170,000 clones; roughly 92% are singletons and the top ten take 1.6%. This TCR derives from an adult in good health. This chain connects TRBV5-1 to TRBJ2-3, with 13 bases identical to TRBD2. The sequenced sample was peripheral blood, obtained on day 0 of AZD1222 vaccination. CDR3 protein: CASSPQTSGRWDTQYF. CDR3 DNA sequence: TGCGCCAGCAGCCCACAGACTAGCGGGAGGTGGGATACGCAGTATTTT.